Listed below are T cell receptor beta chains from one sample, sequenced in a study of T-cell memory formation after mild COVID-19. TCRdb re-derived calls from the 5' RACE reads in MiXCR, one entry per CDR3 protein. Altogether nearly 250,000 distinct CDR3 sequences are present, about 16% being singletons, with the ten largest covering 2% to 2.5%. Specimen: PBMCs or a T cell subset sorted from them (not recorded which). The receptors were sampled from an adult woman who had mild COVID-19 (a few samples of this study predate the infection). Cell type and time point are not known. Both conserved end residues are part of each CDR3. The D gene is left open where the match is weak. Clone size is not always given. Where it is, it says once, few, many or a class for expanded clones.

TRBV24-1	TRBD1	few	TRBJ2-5	TGTGCCACCAGTGATTCGGGACAGCAAGAGACCCAGTACTTC	CATSDSGQQETQYF
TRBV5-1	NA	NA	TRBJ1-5	TGCGCCAGCAGCGTTCACAGGGTGCGAAACCATATCCCACATAGCAATCAGCCCCAGCATTTT	CASSVHRVRNHIPHSNQPQHF
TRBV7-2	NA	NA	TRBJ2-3	TGTGCCAGCAGCCCCCCCGGGTACACAGATACGCAGTATTTT	CASSPPGYTDTQYF
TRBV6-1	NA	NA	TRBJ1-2	TGTGCCAGCAGTGAAGCGGACTTACGCCTCTATGGCTACACCTTC	CASSEADLRLYGYTF
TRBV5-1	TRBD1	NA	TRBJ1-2	TGCGCCAGCAGCGGAACCGGGACAGGGGATGGCTACACCTTC	CASSGTGTGDGYTF
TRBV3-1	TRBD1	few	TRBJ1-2	TGTGCCAGCAGCCAGGCCGGGACAGGGGGCTACCGGGGCTATGGCTACACCTTC	CASSQAGTGGYRGYGYTF
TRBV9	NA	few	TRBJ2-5	TGTGCCAGCAGCGTAGGGACACTACAAGAGACCCAGTACTTC	CASSVGTLQETQYF
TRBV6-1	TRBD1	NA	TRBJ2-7	TGTGCCAGCAGTGCCCCGGGACAGGGGGGTCGCGAGCAGTACTTC	CASSAPGQGGREQYF
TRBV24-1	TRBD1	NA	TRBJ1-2	TGTGCCACCAGCGGTCCCGGGACAGGGAACTATGGCTACACCTTC	CATSGPGTGNYGYTF
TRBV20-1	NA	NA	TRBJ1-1	TGCAGTGCCAGGACCCTATTGAAGGGAGAGACTGAAGCTTTCTTT	CSARTLLKGETEAFF
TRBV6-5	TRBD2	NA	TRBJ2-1	TGTGCCAGCAGTTACGGGAATAGCGGGGGGGCACAAAATGAGCAGTTCTTC	CASSYGNSGGAQNEQFF
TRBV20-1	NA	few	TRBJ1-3	TGCAGTGCTTCCTCGGGGTCACAGAGGAACACCATATATTTT	CSASSGSQRNTIYF
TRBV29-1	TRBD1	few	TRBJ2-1	TGCAGCGTTCCCGGGACAGGGGGCAGAATCAACAATGAGCAGTTCTTC	CSVPGTGGRINNEQFF
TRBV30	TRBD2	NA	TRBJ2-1	TGTGCCTGGAGTGACGGAGGACTAGCCGTTGAGCAGTTCTTC	CAWSDGGLAVEQFF
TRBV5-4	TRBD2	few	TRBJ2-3	TGTGCCAGCAGCTTCGGGACTACCGACACAGATACGCAGTATTTT	CASSFGTTDTDTQYF
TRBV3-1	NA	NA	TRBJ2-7	TGTGCCAGCAGCCAAGATCTTGGCAGGCTATCCTACGAGCAGTACTTC	CASSQDLGRLSYEQYF
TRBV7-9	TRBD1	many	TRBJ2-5	TGTGCCAGCAGCACCAGGGGGCCAGAGACCCAGTACTTC	CASSTRGPETQYF
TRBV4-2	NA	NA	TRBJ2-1	TGTGCCAGCAGCCAAGATTATACGAACGGGGCTCGAGGTGAGCAGTTCTTC	CASSQDYTNGARGEQFF
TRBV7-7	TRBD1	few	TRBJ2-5	TGTGCCAGCAGCTTTAGTCAGGGGGCAGGTCAAGAGACCCAGTACTTC	CASSFSQGAGQETQYF
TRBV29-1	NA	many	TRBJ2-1	TGCAGCGTCCGAAGGGGGACTACTAGTCGCGAGCAGTTCTTC	CSVRRGTTSREQFF
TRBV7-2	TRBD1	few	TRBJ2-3	TGTGCCAGCAGCTCGACAGGGTTGGTCACAGATACGCAGTATTTT	CASSSTGLVTDTQYF
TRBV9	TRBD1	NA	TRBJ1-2	TGTGCCAGCAGCGCAGATGGGACAGGTTTCTATGGCTACACCTTC	CASSADGTGFYGYTF
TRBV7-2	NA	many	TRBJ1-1	TGTGCCAGCAGCCCTTACCTGAACACTGAAGCTTTCTTT	CASSPYLNTEAFF
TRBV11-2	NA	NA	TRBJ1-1	TGTGCCAGCAGCCCCCACATGAACACTGAAGCTTTCTTT	CASSPHMNTEAFF
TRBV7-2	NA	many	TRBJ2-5	TGTGCCAGCAGCTCGTACAGCCTCCAAGAGACCCAGTACTTC	CASSSYSLQETQYF
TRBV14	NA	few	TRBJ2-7	TGTGCCAGCAGCCAAGATTCGGTAATGTCGTACGAGCAGTACTTC	CASSQDSVMSYEQYF
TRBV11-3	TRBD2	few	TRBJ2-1	TGTGCCAGCAGCTCCGCGGGGGTCGTCCACAATGAGCAGTTCTTC	CASSSAGVVHNEQFF
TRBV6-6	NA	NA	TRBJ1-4	TGTGCCAGCAGTTACTCGGGGGGAGTAACTAATGAAAAACTGTTTTTT	CASSYSGGVTNEKLFF
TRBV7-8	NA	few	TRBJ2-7	TGTGCCAGCAGCTTAGCCCGCGACAGTACCTACGAGCAGTACTTC	CASSLARDSTYEQYF
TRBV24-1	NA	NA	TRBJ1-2	TGTGCCACCAGTGATGCCAACAGCTATGGCTACACCTTC	CATSDANSYGYTF
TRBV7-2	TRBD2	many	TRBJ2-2	TGTGCCAGCAGCTCAGGGGCCTTAGCGGGAGTAGACGGGGAGCTGTTTTTT	CASSSGALAGVDGELFF
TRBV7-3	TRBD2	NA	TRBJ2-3	TGTGCCAGCAGCTTAACGGGCCCGACTAGCGGGGTATCAACAGATACGCAGTATTTT	CASSLTGPTSGVSTDTQYF
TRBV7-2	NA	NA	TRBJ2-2	TGTGCCAGCAGCTCCCCTAACACCGGGGAGCTGTTTTTT	CASSSPNTGELFF
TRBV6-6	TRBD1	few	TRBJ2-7	TGTGCCAGCAGTGCAAGGGGACAGGGTAAAAACTACGAGCAGTACTTC	CASSARGQGKNYEQYF
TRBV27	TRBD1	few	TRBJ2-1	TGTGCCAGCAGTCCACCGGACAGGCGCTACAATGAGCAGTTCTTC	CASSPPDRRYNEQFF
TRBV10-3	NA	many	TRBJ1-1	TGTGCCACCAAGACTAGGGGGGCGAACACTGAAGCTTTCTTT	CATKTRGANTEAFF
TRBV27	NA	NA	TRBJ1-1	TGTGCCAGCAGTTTATTCACGGGGAGGAGGACTGAAGCTTTCTTT	CASSLFTGRRTEAFF
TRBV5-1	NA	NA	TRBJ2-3	TGCGCCAGCAGCATTGGACACATTAGCACAGATACGCAGTATTTT	CASSIGHISTDTQYF
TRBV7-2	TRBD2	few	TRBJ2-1	TGTGCCAGCAGCTTCGGACTAGCGGGAGATGTTGATGAGCAGTTCTTC	CASSFGLAGDVDEQFF
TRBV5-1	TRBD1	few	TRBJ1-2	TGCGCCAGCAGCCCGACGACAGGGGCGGCATATGGCTACACCTTC	CASSPTTGAAYGYTF
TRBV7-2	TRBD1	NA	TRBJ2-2	TGTGCCAGCATCGTAATACAGGGGACCGGGGAGCTGTTTTTT	CASIVIQGTGELFF
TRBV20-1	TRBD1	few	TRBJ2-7	TGCAGTGCTACCACAGGGGCGTACGAGCAGTACTTC	CSATTGAYEQYF
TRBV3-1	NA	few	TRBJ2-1	TGTGCCAGCAGCCAAGTCGAGACTCTAGAGCAGTTCTTC	CASSQVETLEQFF
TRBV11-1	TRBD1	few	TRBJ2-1	TGTGCCAGCAGCTTATCAGGGGGCTTTGAGCAGTTCTTC	CASSLSGGFEQFF
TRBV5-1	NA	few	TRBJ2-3	TGCGCCAGCAGAGGGAGGACTAGCACAGATACGCAGTATTTT	CASRGRTSTDTQYF
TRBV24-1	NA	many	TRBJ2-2	TGTGCCACCAGTGATGCCAGGGCAGAGGAGCTGTTTTTT	CATSDARAEELFF
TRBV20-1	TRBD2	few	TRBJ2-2	TGCAGTGCTAGGAGCAGCGGGGCTAACACCGGGGAGCTGTTTTTT	CSARSSGANTGELFF
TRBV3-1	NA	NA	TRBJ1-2	TGTGCCAGCAGGGCAACAGGGCACTATGGCTACACCTTC	CASRATGHYGYTF
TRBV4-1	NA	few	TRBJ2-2	TGCGCCAGCAGCCAACCCACCGGGCGAGCCGGGGAGCTGTTTTTT	CASSQPTGRAGELFF
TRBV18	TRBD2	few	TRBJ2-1	TGTGCCAGCTCACCACCGGTAGCGGGAGTTTCCAATGAGCAGTTCTTC	CASSPPVAGVSNEQFF